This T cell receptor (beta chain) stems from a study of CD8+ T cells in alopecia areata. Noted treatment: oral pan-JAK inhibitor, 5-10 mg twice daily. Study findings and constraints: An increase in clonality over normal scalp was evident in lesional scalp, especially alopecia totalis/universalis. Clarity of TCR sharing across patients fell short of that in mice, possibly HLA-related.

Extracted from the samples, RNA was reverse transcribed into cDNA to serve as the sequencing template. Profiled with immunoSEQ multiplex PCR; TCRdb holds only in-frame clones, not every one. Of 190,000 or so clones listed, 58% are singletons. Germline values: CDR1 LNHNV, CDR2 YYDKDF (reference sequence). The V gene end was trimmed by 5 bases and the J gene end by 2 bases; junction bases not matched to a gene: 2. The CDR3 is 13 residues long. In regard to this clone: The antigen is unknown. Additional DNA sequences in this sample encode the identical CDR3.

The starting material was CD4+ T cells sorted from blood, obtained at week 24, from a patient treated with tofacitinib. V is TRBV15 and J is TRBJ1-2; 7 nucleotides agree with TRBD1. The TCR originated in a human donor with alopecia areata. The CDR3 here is CATSPDRNYGYTF. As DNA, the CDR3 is TGTGCCACCAGCCCGGACAGGAACTATGGCTACACCTTC.